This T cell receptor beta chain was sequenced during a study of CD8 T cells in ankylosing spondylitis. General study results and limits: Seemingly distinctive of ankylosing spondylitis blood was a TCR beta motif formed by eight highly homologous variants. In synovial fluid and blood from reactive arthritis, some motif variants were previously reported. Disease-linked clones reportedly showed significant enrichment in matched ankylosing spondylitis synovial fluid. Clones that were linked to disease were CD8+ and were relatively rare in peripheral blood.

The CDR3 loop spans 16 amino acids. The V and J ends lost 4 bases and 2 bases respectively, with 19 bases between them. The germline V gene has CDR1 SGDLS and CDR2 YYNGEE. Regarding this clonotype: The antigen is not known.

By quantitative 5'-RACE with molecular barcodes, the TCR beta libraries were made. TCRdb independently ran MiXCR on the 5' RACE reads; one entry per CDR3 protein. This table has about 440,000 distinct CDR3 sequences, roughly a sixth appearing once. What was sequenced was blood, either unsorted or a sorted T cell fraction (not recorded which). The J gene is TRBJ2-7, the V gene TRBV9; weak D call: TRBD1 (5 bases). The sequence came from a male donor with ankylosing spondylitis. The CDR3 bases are TGTGCCAGCAGCCCCCGACCTGGCAGGGTTCCCTACGAGCAGTACTTC. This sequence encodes CASSPRPGRVPYEQYF.